Listed here are 7 T cell receptor beta chains from one sample, sequenced in a study of cytomegalovirus exposure and HLA in healthy donors. The table came from immunoSEQ multiplex PCR; TCRdb's copy has only in-frame clones and leaves some out. There are about 150,000 clones in the sample; roughly 91% occur only once, and about 3.5% lies in the top ten. The specimen sequenced was PBMCs. The origin of the receptors is a woman aged 18-30 years in good health and CMV-seropositive.

The V and J genes are TRBV6-1 and TRBJ2-7, with D perhaps matching TRBD1 (5 bases). The CDR3 is 14 residues long. CDR1 MNHNS and CDR2 SASEGT come from the germline V gene. Trimming removed 4 bases at V and 0 bases at J, with 10 bases between. The CDR3 region is CASSVDTISYEQYF. The CDR3 coding sequence is TGTGCCAGCAGTGTGGACACCATCTCCTACGAGCAGTACTTC.

The V gene is TRBV4-1, the J gene TRBJ2-1; 8 bases fit TRBD1. The CDR3 is made up of 17 amino acids. V dropped 3 bases and J dropped 4; count of bases not matched to a gene: 11. Germline V CDR1 and CDR2: MGHRA, YSYEKL. CDR3 loop: CASSHGQGPKPYNEQFF. The CDR3 DNA is TGCGCCAGCAGCCACGGACAGGGACCCAAACCTTACAATGAGCAGTTCTTC.

The chain employs TRBV30 and TRBJ1-1, with D possibly TRBD1 on 6 matching bases. Germline V lookup: CDR1 GTSNPN, CDR2 SVGIG (reference sequence). Trimming left V 6 bases short and J 1 base short, with 9 bases between. This CDR3 has 12 amino acids. CDR3 nucleotide sequence: TGTGCCTGCGGCAGGGGGAACACTGAAGCTTTCTTT. Protein sequence: CACGRGNTEAFF.

The rearrangement joins TRBV9 to TRBJ2-5; D might be TRBD1 (5 bases). The V and J ends lost 4 bases and 1 base respectively, with 8 bases between them. Germline V gives CDR1 SGDLS, CDR2 YYNGEE. The CDR3 length is 13 residues. The CDR3 DNA is TGTGCCAGCAGCTCACAGGCCCAAGAGACCCAGTACTTC. As protein: CASSSQAQETQYF.

This chain connects TRBV7-8 to TRBJ1-2; no definite D call. In germline, CDR1 is SGHVS, CDR2 FQNEAQ. CDR3 length: 16 residues. V dropped 5 bases and J dropped 0 bases, with 16 bases sitting between them. CDR3 amino acids: CASSEGRSFPNYGYTF. CDR3 in DNA: TGTGCCAGCAGCGAAGGAAGGAGCTTTCCTAACTATGGCTACACCTTC.

The V call is TRBV10-1, the J call TRBJ2-1, with 9 bases aligning to TRBD2. Germline V lookup: CDR1 WNHNN, CDR2 SYGVQD (reference sequence). Losses at the gene ends were 4 bases for V and 7 bases for J; bases not matched to a gene: 8. CDR3 length: 15 amino acids. The CDR3 loop reads CASSGGTSLLNEQFF. Written as DNA, the CDR3 is TGCGCCAGCAGTGGCGGGACTAGCCTCCTAAATGAGCAGTTCTTC.

The V gene is TRBV9, the J gene TRBJ2-7; TRBD2 is a possible D gene (6 bases). This CDR3 spans 15 amino acids. V gave up 0 bases and J gave up 2 bases, with 12 bases separating them. Germline values: CDR1 SGDLS, CDR2 YYNGEE. The CDR3 nucleotides read TGTGCCAGCAGCGTAGGGCGCAGCGGGCCCTACGAGCAGTACTTC. This translates into CASSVGRSGPYEQYF.